This T cell receptor beta chain originates from a study of blood T cell repertoires in COVID-19. At the level of the study: Collection of acute and convalescent COVID-19 samples took place in the United States, Italy and Spain. Sources were T cells, B-cell-depleted T cells, or PBMCs; the material itself was cDNA or gDNA.

Adults between roughly 18 and 95 years of age took part from 20 to 25 US areas. With V trimmed by 3 bases and J by 6 bases, 7 bases remained unmatched. The CDR3 is 15 amino acids. Germline assignment: CDR1 LNHDA and CDR2 SQIVND (reference sequence). In the study's own analysis: Reference gene primer amplification in the assay estimated nucleated cell counts. Produced via immunoSEQ multiplex PCR; TCRdb's table is partial and in-frame only. For V, J and clone size, that table is used; D and trimming come from the DNA. The profile covers 150,000 to 200,000 clones, with almost 85% appearing a single time and around 10% taken by the ten largest.

The chain links TRBV19 to TRBJ2-2, with 7 bases aligning to TRBD1. The sequence was collected from a man between 50 and 59 years old who had recovered from COVID-19. The sample consisted of PBMCs or T cells enriched from blood (not recorded which). The CDR3 spells CASSIRTGGAGELFF. CDR3 sequence (DNA): TGTGCCAGTAGTATTCGGACAGGTGGGGCCGGGGAGCTGTTTTTT.